This is a list of T cell receptor beta chains from one sample in a study of cytomegalovirus exposure and HLA in healthy donors. Some clones are missing from TCRdb's copy, which holds only in-frame ones; the method was immunoSEQ multiplex PCR. The repertoire holds 210,000 or so clones, with more than 75% as singletons. Sequences were obtained from PBMCs. The source of these receptors is a man aged 25-40 years in good health and CMV-seronegative. CDR3s include the opening cysteine and the closing phenylalanine or tryptophan. D genes are given only for firm matches. Clone size is shown for a subset of rows, as once, few, many or a class of expanded clone.

TRBV5-1	TRBD1	TRBJ1-4	.	CASSLAWRPGQVNEKLFF	TGCGCCAGCAGCTTGGCATGGCGCCCGGGACAGGTTAATGAAAAACTGTTTTTT
TRBV11-2	TRBD1	TRBJ2-5	.	CASSRGTGGETQYF	TGTGCCAGCAGCCGAGGGACAGGGGGAGAGACCCAGTACTTC
TRBV27	.	TRBJ1-6	.	CASSLSRALAGSPLHF	TGTGCCAGCAGTTTATCGCGGGCCTTGGCGGGTTCACCCCTCCACTTT
TRBV28	TRBD1	TRBJ1-1	few	CASSPRQGFFTEAFF	TGTGCCAGCAGTCCCCGACAGGGCTTTTTCACTGAAGCTTTCTTT
TRBV2	TRBD1	TRBJ2-6	.	CASSGPGQHSGANVLTF	TGTGCCAGCAGTGGCCCGGGACAGCACTCTGGGGCCAACGTCCTGACTTTC
TRBV19	.	TRBJ1-1	.	CASRSTGNTEAFF	TGTGCCAGTAGGTCGACAGGGAACACTGAAGCTTTCTTT
TRBV28	.	TRBJ1-2	once	CASSQSGKLAGYTF	TGTGCCAGCAGTCAGTCAGGGAAGTTGGCTGGCTACACCTTC
TRBV2	TRBD1	TRBJ2-5	.	CASSDNRGVETQYF	TGTGCCAGCAGTGACAACAGGGGGGTAGAGACCCAGTACTTC
TRBV7-2	TRBD2	TRBJ2-7	.	CASSIGLVPVSGEQYF	TGTGCCAGCAGCATCGGACTAGTCCCCGTTAGCGGCGAGCAGTACTTC
TRBV4-1	.	TRBJ1-1	.	CASSQGQDEAFF	TGCGCCAGCAGCCAAGGACAGGATGAAGCTTTCTTT
TRBV19	TRBD2	TRBJ2-5	.	CASTEAGTTQETQYF	TGTGCCAGTACCGAGGCAGGGACTACTCAAGAGACCCAGTACTTC
TRBV29-1	TRBD1	TRBJ1-1	.	CSVEEGQGVGTEAFF	TGCAGCGTTGAAGAGGGACAGGGGGTTGGTACTGAAGCTTTCTTT